This is a list of T cell receptor beta chains from one sample in a study of cytomegalovirus exposure and HLA in healthy donors. Clones were read by immunoSEQ multiplex PCR, and TCRdb kept only the in-frame ones, dropping some. Of around 150,000 clones detected, 75% to 90% appear once; the ten largest clones hold around 6.5%. Material for sequencing was PBMCs. All receptors come from a male donor in good health and CMV-seropositive. The CDR3 runs from the conserved cysteine through the conserved F or W. Fields, in order: V gene, D gene, J gene, clone size, CDR3 DNA, CDR3 protein. D genes are given only for firm matches. Only some rows state a clone size, as once, few, many or a class for expanded clones.

>TRBV7-8|.|TRBJ2-7|.
TGTGCCAGCAGCGAAACGGGCGGGCCCACGACGTACGAGCAGTACTTC
CASSETGGPTTYEQYF
>TRBV2|.|TRBJ2-2|.
TGTGCCAGCAGGAGCGGAGAGAACACCGGGGAGCTGTTTTTT
CASRSGENTGELFF
>TRBV14|.|TRBJ2-5|.
TGTGCCAGCAGCCAAGAATATTCCCAAGAGACCCAGTACTTC
CASSQEYSQETQYF
>TRBV4-3|TRBD2|TRBJ2-7|.
TGCGCCAGCAGCCAAGGATTTAGAGAACTAGCGGGAGGTCTCGAGCAGTACTTC
CASSQGFRELAGGLEQYF
>TRBV18|TRBD2|TRBJ2-1|.
TGTGCCAGCTCACCACCCTGGACTAGCGGGAGTGACTACAATGAGCAGTTCTTC
CASSPPWTSGSDYNEQFF
>TRBV7-3|.|TRBJ1-6|few
TGTGCCAGCAGCGAAACTCTCAATTCACCCCTCCACTTT
CASSETLNSPLHF
>TRBV7-8|TRBD2|TRBJ2-3|few
TGTGCCAGCAGCTTAAGGCCTAGCGGGAGGGCGAGGACAGATACGCAGTATTTT
CASSLRPSGRARTDTQYF
>TRBV19|TRBD2|TRBJ2-2|few
TGTGCCAGCGCTAGCGGGGACACCACCGGGGAGCTGTTTTTT
CASASGDTTGELFF
>TRBV11-2|.|TRBJ1-2|.
TGTGCCAGCAGCTTAGGTCGGGGGGTCACCTTC
CASSLGRGVTF
>TRBV7-9|.|TRBJ2-3|.
TGTGCCAGCAGCTTAACGCGGGCTAGCGACACAGATACGCAGTATTTT
CASSLTRASDTDTQYF
>TRBV28|.|TRBJ2-7|.
TGTGCCAGCAGCCGGCGGGGTCCCTACGAGCAGTACTTC
CASSRRGPYEQYF